The rows below give T cell receptor beta chains drawn from one sample of a study of PD-L1 blockade in urothelial cancer. Only in-frame clones appear in the TCRdb table, and some are missing; sequencing was by immunoSEQ multiplex PCR. Among roughly 55,000 clones listed, about 86% were seen once. This specimen was PBMCs, taken around atezolizumab (anti-PD-L1) treatment. The receptors were sampled from a man in his fifties or sixties with urothelial cancer. Each CDR3 is given with its conserved first and last residue.

V gene: TRBV19
CDR3 protein: CASSSQGDSNQPQHF

V gene: TRBV28
CDR3 protein: CASSLSHRGGGYTF

V gene: TRBV9
CDR3 protein: CASSVSPGNTEAFF

V gene: TRBV6-6
CDR3 protein: CASSYYPMEGSEAFF

V gene: TRBV4-3
CDR3 protein: CASSQGLPGGANYNEQFF

V gene: TRBV6-1
CDR3 protein: CASRGAGALETQYF

V gene: TRBV6-6
CDR3 protein: CASSSTGFVEKLFF

V gene: TRBV5-1
CDR3 protein: CASSTGLASSYEQYF

V gene: TRBV7-2
CDR3 protein: CASSRGSLIQETQYF

V gene: TRBV5-1
CDR3 protein: CASRRDNRSNQPQHF

V gene: TRBV19
CDR3 protein: CASSTIAANTEAFF

V gene: TRBV2
CDR3 protein: CASRSQGIMNTEAFF

V gene: TRBV11-2
CDR3 protein: CASSLKGITGTGELFF

V gene: TRBV19
CDR3 protein: CASQDGSSYNSPLHF

V gene: TRBV7-8
CDR3 protein: CASSSIRQQPTAFF

V gene: TRBV5-6
CDR3 protein: CASSLELAQKTGELFF

V gene: TRBV7-9
CDR3 protein: CASSPRTGDSEQPQHF

V gene: TRBV11-1
CDR3 protein: CASSLMGQGYEQYF

V gene: TRBV5-1
CDR3 protein: CASSFTSGRAYNEQFF

V gene: TRBV5-1
CDR3 protein: CASSGTLGVDGAYEQYF

V gene: TRBV2
CDR3 protein: CASSEYRAEGRETQYF

V gene: TRBV5-1
CDR3 protein: CASSFGSTGGNTQYF

V gene: TRBV27
CDR3 protein: CASALGHSKNIQYF

V gene: TRBV9
CDR3 protein: CASSVGQLGNEQFF

V gene: TRBV19
CDR3 protein: CASSIVGLARQETQYF

V gene: TRBV10-3
CDR3 protein: CAISDTDYEQYF

V gene: TRBV6-1
CDR3 protein: CASSADRGFMVDEQYF

V gene: TRBV7-2
CDR3 protein: CASSVEDRAGQPQHF

V gene: TRBV5-5
CDR3 protein: CASSLGGSTEQFF

V gene: TRBV10-1
CDR3 protein: CASSGTSNTGELFF

V gene: TRBV7-3
CDR3 protein: CASSFVSGDRQYF

V gene: TRBV7-9
CDR3 protein: CASSLDPQQPQHF

V gene: TRBV19
CDR3 protein: CASSLKRNTEAFF

V gene: TRBV29-1
CDR3 protein: CSVWGGAGNTIYF

V gene: TRBV7-9
CDR3 protein: CASSLAYGEKLFF

V gene: TRBV5-4
CDR3 protein: CASSRVNTEAFF

V gene: TRBV5-1
CDR3 protein: CASSLAGGPSYEQYF

V gene: TRBV7-9
CDR3 protein: CASSPTSSEQYF

V gene: TRBV6-5
CDR3 protein: CASSYNPTGFGNTIYF

V gene: TRBV30
CDR3 protein: CAWYPRGQINEKLFF

V gene: TRBV7-6
CDR3 protein: CASSLLGQSSYEQYF

V gene: TRBV7-2
CDR3 protein: CASSRSGETQYF

V gene: TRBV6-6
CDR3 protein: CASSYSGQWGNEQFF

V gene: TRBV19
CDR3 protein: CASSRGGKNNEQFF

V gene: TRBV7-9
CDR3 protein: CASSSGTRGSQETQYF

V gene: TRBV9
CDR3 protein: CASSVYSGVPLNEQFF

V gene: TRBV28
CDR3 protein: CASSRQGANGYTF

V gene: TRBV7-3
CDR3 protein: CASSPGTGAGANVLTF

V gene: TRBV29-1
CDR3 protein: CSATSGGAGTGELFF

V gene: TRBV6-5
CDR3 protein: CASRSPFSGANVLTF

V gene: TRBV5-8
CDR3 protein: CASSLYKRLGPKDEQFF

V gene: TRBV7-9
CDR3 protein: CASSFDTGMARGELFF

V gene: TRBV5-1
CDR3 protein: CASSLSGLEVRRYEQYF